This T cell receptor beta chain comes out of a study of PD-L1 blockade in urothelial cancer. The table came from immunoSEQ multiplex PCR; TCRdb's copy has only in-frame clones and leaves some out. The table includes around 70,000 clones, around 84% detected once. The germline CDR1 and CDR2 sequences are LNHDA and SQIVND (reference sequence). After removal of 3 bases from V and 4 bases from J, the junction contained 4 bases not matched to a gene. The CDR3 has 15 amino acids. The sequence was obtained from a man aged 70 or older with urothelial cancer. The chain recombines TRBV19 with TRBJ2-5; TRBD2 matches 11 bases. The material was PBMCs, obtained around atezolizumab (anti-PD-L1) treatment. The CDR3 reads CASSINSGRAETQYF. For the CDR3, the DNA is TGTGCCAGTAGTATCAATAGCGGGAGGGCAGAGACCCAGTACTTC. Full variable domain (missing parts from reference TRBV19 and TRBJ2-5): DGGITQSPKYLFRKEGQNVTLSCEQNLNHDAMYWYRQDPGQGLRLIYYSQIVNDFQKGDIAEGYSVSREKKESFPLTVTSAQKNPTAFYLCASSINSGRAETQYFGPGTRLLVL.